This TCR beta chain was captured by sequencing in a study of T cell changes during pregnancy in multiple sclerosis. The table lists this clone with a few counts. The V and J ends lost 7 bases and 0 bases respectively, with 19 bases between them. This CDR3 comprises 16 residues. CDR1 is SGHRS, CDR2 YFSETQ, per germline. Profiling relied on immunoSEQ multiplex PCR, and the TCRdb table lists in-frame clones only, not all of them. The sample carries approximately 50,000 clones, roughly 87% recorded once. The chain uses TRBV5-1 and TRBJ1-1, with a possible D match to TRBD1 (6 bases). The TCR comes from a female donor in good health, enrolled as a control in a pregnancy study. Source: peripheral blood, taken in the third trimester of pregnancy. As DNA, the CDR3 is TGCGCCAGCCCTCCACCGACAGGTTATTTGAACACTGAAGCTTTCTTT. Translation gives CASPPPTGYLNTEAFF.